This T cell receptor beta chain was recorded in a study of CD8 T cells in ankylosing spondylitis (dated by TCRdb to about 2017). As for the study more broadly: T cell receptor beta repertoires were profiled in healthy donors and ankylosing spondylitis patients so that disease-linked TCR variants could be found. The full study cohort was made up of approximately 24 ankylosing spondylitis patients and 95 to 130 healthy donors. Peripheral blood samples were taken, and synovial fluid was additionally collected from ankylosing spondylitis patients. Study-level results and caveats: Some TCR beta motif variants had previously been reported in synovial fluid and blood of reactive arthritis patients, which suggested common disease-initiation mechanisms. Blood from ankylosing spondylitis patients appeared to be characterized by a TCR beta motif made up of about 8 highly homologous amino acid variants. The disease-linked clones showed a CD8+ phenotype and occurred at relatively low frequencies in peripheral blood. The disease-linked clones were reported as significantly enriched in matched synovial fluid samples from ankylosing spondylitis patients.

Measured from the cysteine to the phenylalanine, the CDR3 is 12 residues long. Only the CDR3 DNA stays, 36 bases, in frame from base 1. Trimming removed 6 bases from V and 5 bases from J, leaving 13 bases between the germline ends. The germline V gene sets CDR1 to SQVTM and CDR2 to ANQGSEA. This clonotype was seen ten or more times. Its antigen is currently not known. No base quality values were provided; no much bigger clone lies one nucleotide off. Sequencing used an Illumina HiSeq 2500. Quantitative 5'-RACE with molecular barcodes was the method used to prepare the TCR beta libraries. The source study handled its data this way. To identify disease-linked TCR variants, a new computational method was used, one built on a probabilistic model of VDJ rearrangement. TCRdb ran its own pipeline on the public reads, namely fastp trimming at Q25 and MiXCR clone calling, and kept in-frame beta chains. CDR3 protein sequences are deduplicated, and each keeps its most common genes and DNA. The V and J calls and clone size come from TCRdb's table, not from the authors' own analysis. The sample profile shows about 280,000 distinct CDR3 sequences; around 19% of them were found once. The ten largest clones take up roughly 8% of the sample.

The sequence was collected from a male donor with ankylosing spondylitis or in good health (not recorded which). The sequenced material came from blood, either unsorted or a sorted T cell fraction (not recorded which). Recombination connected TRBV29-1 to TRBJ1-1, with the D gene call left open. The sequenced DNA: TGCAGCGTAAATCAAGCGGGTACTGAAGCTTTCTTT. Its protein reads: CSVNQAGTEAFF. Reference TRBV29-1 and TRBJ1-1 proteins supply the regions before and after the CDR3; the full variable domain is: SAVISQKPSRDICQRGTSLTIQCQVDSQVTMMFWYRQQPGQSLTLIATANQGSEATYESGFVIDKFPISRPNLTFSTLTVSNMSPEDSSIYLCSVNQAGTEAFFGQGTRLTVV.